Each of the 32 T cell receptor beta chains below was sequenced from the same sample in a study of shared clonotypes between healthy human individuals. The naive CD8 population came from CD45RO-negative cells selected for CCR7, without terminally differentiated effector memory CD45RA+ cells. The repertoire was sequenced with immunoSEQ multiplex PCR; TCRdb's copy has only in-frame clones and lacks some. The repertoire holds hundreds of thousands of clones, approximately 95% seen once, with about 0.11% in the top ten. Sequenced material: naive CD8+ T cells sorted from blood. The receptors stem from a woman in her twenties or thirties in good health.

The genes are TRBV19 and TRBJ2-3; tentatively, D is TRBD2 (5 bases). V dropped 4 bases and J dropped 4 bases, with 24 bases sitting between them. The CDR3 is 18 residues long. Germline assignment: CDR1 LNHDA and CDR2 SQIVND (reference sequence). CDR3 DNA: TGTGCCAGTAGTAGCCCTGGAGAACTAGAGATCGACGCAGATACGCAGTATTTT. It yields the protein CASSSPGELEIDADTQYF.

As concerns this clone: Other nucleotide sequences in the sample specify the same CDR3. This rearrangement joins TRBV30 to TRBJ1-1; 7 nucleotides agree with TRBD1. The trim removed 1 base at V and 1 base at J, leaving 0 bases unmatched. CDR1 is GTSNPN, CDR2 SVGIG, per germline (reference sequence). The CDR3 has 13 amino acids. In nucleotides, the CDR3 is TGTGCCTGGAGTGGACAGGGGAACACTGAAGCTTTCTTT. This sequence encodes CAWSGQGNTEAFF.

The chain couples TRBV28 to TRBJ2-1; 10 nucleotides match TRBD2. The CDR3 covers 14 residues. Germline CDR1 MDHEN, CDR2 SYDVKM. Trimming at V came to 5 bases and at J to 7 bases, leaving 5 bases not matched to a gene. In DNA, the CDR3 is TGTGCCAGCAGTACTAGCGGGATACAGAATGAGCAGTTCTTC. This encodes CASSTSGIQNEQFF.

The gene calls are TRBV7-6 and TRBJ2-5, with TRBD1 identical over 8 bases. CDR3 length: 17 residues. V lost 5 bases, J lost 2 bases, and 13 bases stayed unmatched. CDR1 and CDR2 from the germline V gene are SGHVS and FNYEAQ. In nucleotides, the CDR3 is TGTGCCAGCAGCGACTCACTTCGACAGGGGAGGCAAGAGACCCAGTACTTC. Encoded protein: CASSDSLRQGRQETQYF.

The sample holds one count of this clone. The rearrangement joins TRBV28 to TRBJ2-4; D remains unclear. Looked up from germline, CDR1 is MDHEN and CDR2 is SYDVKM. V was clipped by 5 bases and J by 4 bases, with 12 bases between them. This CDR3 comprises 14 residues. The CDR3 region is CASSPMDGKNIQYF. In nucleotides, the CDR3 is TGTGCCAGCAGTCCCATGGACGGTAAAAACATTCAGTACTTC.

The chain employs TRBV11-2 and TRBJ1-1; tentative D call: TRBD1 (5 bases). Trimming left V 7 bases short and J 2 bases short, with 11 bases between. In germline, CDR1 is SGHAT, CDR2 FQNNGV. The CDR3 is 13 amino acids. The CDR3 region has the DNA TGTGCCAGCACCATGACAGTAAACACTGAAGCTTTCTTT. Translated: CASTMTVNTEAFF.

The chain joins TRBV29-1 to TRBJ2-1; D is unclear. V shed 3 bases and J shed 7 bases, with 10 bases lying between them. This CDR3 is 12 amino acids long. Looked up from germline, CDR1 is SQVTM and CDR2 is ANQGSEA. The CDR3 DNA reads TGCAGCGTTGAGGTGCCGAAGAATGAGCAGTTCTTC. Amino acid sequence: CSVEVPKNEQFF.

This sequence joins TRBV27 and TRBJ2-1; 12 bases match TRBD2. Germline-derived CDR1 and CDR2 are MNHEY and SMNVEV (reference sequence). CDR3 size: 14 residues. The ends lost 8 bases at V and 6 bases at J; junction bases unmatched: 5. The chain's CDR3 is CASQLAGGLNEQFF. The DNA of the CDR3 is TGTGCCAGCCAACTAGCGGGAGGCCTCAATGAGCAGTTCTTC.

This chain links TRBV29-1 with TRBJ1-3; D call uncertain. V was pared by 0 bases and J by 0 bases, with 9 bases between. The germline V gene encodes CDR1 SQVTM and CDR2 ANQGSEA. This CDR3 contains 15 residues. The CDR3, as DNA: TGCAGCGTTGAAGATGTGGCGGCCTCTGGAAACACCATATATTTT. Protein sequence: CSVEDVAASGNTIYF.

J is TRBJ2-7 and V is TRBV19; D unclear. The V end lost 3 bases, the J end lost 2 bases, and 11 bases lay between the germline ends. Germline V gene sequence: CDR1 LNHDA, CDR2 SQIVND (reference sequence). The CDR3 length is 14 residues. DNA for the CDR3: TGTGCCAGTAGTATTCGCGACAACCCCTACGAGCAGTACTTC. Translation gives CASSIRDNPYEQYF.

This chain connects TRBV19 to TRBJ2-7; D assignment may be TRBD1 or TRBD2 (6 bases each). The CDR3 has 15 amino acids. The germline CDR1 and CDR2 sequences are LNHDA and SQIVND (reference sequence). Trimming took off 2 bases at V and 4 bases at J, with 15 bases between the two ends. The DNA of the CDR3 is TGTGCCAGTAGTATACCCCCCGGGGGCAATTACGAGCAGTACTTC. Translation gives CASSIPPGGNYEQYF.

CDR3 nucleotides: TGTGCCAGCTCACCCCGGGACAGCACAGATACGCAGTATTTT. It codes for CASSPRDSTDTQYF. The chain employs TRBV18 and TRBJ2-3, with D tentatively TRBD1 or TRBD2 (5 bases each). Looked up from germline, CDR1 is KGHSH and CDR2 is LQKENI. CDR3 length equals 14 residues. V lost 3 bases and J 0 bases, leaving 7 bases between the germline ends.

This chain joins TRBV12-5 and TRBJ1-1; the D gene is possibly TRBD1 (5 bases). Trimming shortened V by 5 bases and J by 6 bases, and 13 bases separated the two germline ends. The CDR3 sequence is 13 residues long. CDR1 and CDR2 (germline): LGHNT, FRNRAP. The DNA of the CDR3 is TGTGCTAGTGGTCAGGGAGGCGGGGCTGAAGCTTTCTTT. This sequence encodes CASGQGGGAEAFF.

The V call is TRBV28, the J call TRBJ2-5; 10 nucleotides match TRBD2. V dropped 6 bases and J dropped 3; count of bases not matched to a gene: 7. Germline CDR1 is MDHEN and CDR2 is SYDVKM. The CDR3 has 15 residues. In DNA, the CDR3 is TGTGCCAGCAGCCGGGGACTAGCGACTAAAGAGACCCAGTACTTC. This encodes CASSRGLATKETQYF.

The chain combines TRBV5-6 with TRBJ2-7; 9 nucleotides align to TRBD1. CDR3 size: 14 residues. Trimming removed 2 bases from V and 4 bases from J; junction bases left unmatched: 4. Per the germline V gene, CDR1 is SGHDT and CDR2 is YYEEEE. CDR3 DNA sequence: TGTGCCAGCAGCTTTTGGGACAGGGTGTACGAGCAGTACTTC. It encodes CASSFWDRVYEQYF.

V and J are TRBV29-1 and TRBJ2-7; TRBD1 agrees at 11 bases. Germline V gene data show CDR1 as SQVTM and CDR2 as ANQGSEA. The J segment lost 2 bases and the V segment lost 4 bases, leaving 4 bases of the junction unmatched. The CDR3 spans 14 residues. CDR3 sequence: CSVGGTGGTYEQYF. In nucleotides, the CDR3 is TGCAGCGTTGGAGGGACAGGGGGAACCTACGAGCAGTACTTC.

V is TRBV13 and J is TRBJ2-7, with D possibly being TRBD1 (6 bases). The CDR3 is 15 residues long. V dropped 0 bases and J dropped 3 bases, with 12 bases sitting between them. CDR1 is PRHDT and CDR2 is FYEKMQ in the germline V gene (reference sequence). The CDR3 protein is CASSLGDSLGYEQYF. CDR3 DNA: TGTGCCAGCAGCTTAGGGGACAGCTTGGGCTACGAGCAGTACTTC.

This chain joins TRBV5-1 and TRBJ1-2, with D possibly being TRBD1 (5 bases). The length of the CDR3 is 16 residues. CDR1 and CDR2 from the germline V gene are SGHRS and YFSETQ. The V gene lost 1 base and the J gene lost 8 bases, with 21 bases spanning the gap. In DNA form, the CDR3 reads TGCGCCAGCAGCTTGTCCGGTCCGGGGGTAAGCGACGGCTACACCTTC. Translation: CASSLSGPGVSDGYTF.

The J gene is TRBJ2-1, the V gene TRBV20-1, with unresolved D. Trimming stripped 0 bases from V and 9 bases from J, with 6 bases between. CDR3 length equals 11 residues. The germline V gene encodes CDR1 DFQATT and CDR2 SNEGSKA (reference sequence). CDR3 protein: CSARDIGEQFF. As DNA, the CDR3 is TGCAGTGCTAGAGATATCGGTGAGCAGTTCTTC.

The chain carries TRBV2 and TRBJ2-1; no clear D gene. From germline, CDR1 is SNHLY and CDR2 FYNNEI. The V end was cut by 5 bases, the J end by 1 base, with 6 bases between. CDR3 length equals 13 residues. Here the CDR3 DNA reads TGTGCCAGCAGTCAAAAATCCTACAATGAGCAGTTCTTC. Its translation: CASSQKSYNEQFF.

This chain connects TRBV27 to TRBJ1-5; 7 positions agree with TRBD1. The CDR3 totals 14 residues. Germline V gene lookup returns CDR1 MNHEY and CDR2 SMNVEV (reference sequence). Unmatched junction bases numbered 7, after V lost 5 bases and J lost 6 bases. The CDR3 nucleotides are TGTGCCAGCAGTAACCGACAGGGCGCTCAGCCCCAGCATTTT. Protein: CASSNRQGAQPQHF.

In DNA, the CDR3 is TGTGCCAGCAGCTTGGGGACACTGGGGGAAAAACTGTTTTTT. Translated: CASSLGTLGEKLFF. The rearrangement links TRBV27 to TRBJ1-4, with TRBD1 as a possible D gene (6 bases). The germline V gene encodes CDR1 MNHEY and CDR2 SMNVEV (reference sequence). The CDR3 runs to 14 residues. Between the trimmed V and J ends, which lost 6 bases and 8 bases, there was a span of 16 bases.

The V gene is TRBV18, the J gene TRBJ1-4; D may be TRBD1 (5 bases). The CDR3 has 15 amino acids. V lost 2 bases, J lost 5 bases, and 12 bases lay in between. Germline CDR1 reads KGHSH; CDR2 reads LQKENI. CDR3 loop: CASSPGRDENEKLFF. CDR3 DNA sequence: TGTGCCAGCTCACCAGGCCGGGACGAGAATGAAAAACTGTTTTTT.

The rearrangement links TRBV6-1 to TRBJ2-7, with 9 bases lining up with TRBD2. The trim removed 6 bases at V and 6 bases at J, leaving 12 bases unmatched. The CDR3 is 15 amino acids. CDR1 and CDR2 (germline): MNHNS, SASEGT. CDR3 nucleotide sequence: TGTGCCAGCAGCATTACTTTAGCGGGAGCATCCGAGCAGTACTTC. Translating it yields CASSITLAGASEQYF.

The V and J genes are TRBV19 and TRBJ2-1; D is possibly TRBD2 (6 bases). Germline CDR1 and CDR2: LNHDA and SQIVND (reference sequence). There are 12 residues in the CDR3. V shed 3 bases and J shed 8 bases, with 8 bases lying between them. The CDR3 nucleotides read TGTGCCAGTAGTATGGGGGAGGATGAGCAGTTCTTC. Encoded protein: CASSMGEDEQFF.

The rearrangement joins TRBV10-2 to TRBJ2-5, with D possibly TRBD2 on 6 matching bases. Trimming removed 6 bases at V and 3 bases at J, with 11 bases between. The CDR3 runs to 13 residues. Germline V CDR1 and CDR2: WSHSY, SAAADI. The CDR3 nucleotides are TGCGCCAGCAGGACTAGGGTCGAAGAGACCCAGTACTTC. Protein sequence: CASRTRVEETQYF.

The rearrangement joins TRBV27 to TRBJ2-1; TRBD2 might be the D (5 bases). V lost 2 bases, J lost 8 bases, and 22 bases lay in between. CDR3 length equals 17 residues. CDR1 is MNHEY and CDR2 is SMNVEV in the germline V gene (reference sequence). The CDR3 is CASSLHGVGQVGDEQFF. The CDR3 nucleotides are TGTGCCAGCAGTTTACATGGGGTCGGCCAGGTGGGAGATGAGCAGTTCTTC.

The chain combines TRBV28 with TRBJ2-7; D perhaps matches TRBD2 (6 bases). Trimming stripped 8 bases from V and 0 bases from J, with 20 bases between. The CDR3 has 16 amino acids. The germline V gene encodes CDR1 MDHEN and CDR2 SYDVKM. CDR3 amino acids: CASRPPPLADSYEQYF. For the CDR3, the DNA is TGTGCCAGCCGTCCTCCCCCACTAGCAGACTCCTACGAGCAGTACTTC.

A word on this clone: Other DNA sequences within the sample encode an identical CDR3. The V gene is TRBV29-1, the J gene TRBJ2-5; D is unresolved. The V and J ends lost 4 bases and 4 bases respectively, with 4 bases between them. The CDR3 is made up of 10 amino acids. Looked up from germline, CDR1 is SQVTM and CDR2 is ANQGSEA. Written as DNA, the CDR3 is TGCAGCGTTGTCGGAGAGACCCAGTACTTC. This encodes CSVVGETQYF.

This chain links TRBV5-8 with TRBJ2-7; D unresolved. This CDR3 comprises 11 residues. V lost 1 base, J lost 3 bases, and 2 bases lay in between. Germline CDR1 reads SGHTS; CDR2 reads YDEGEE. CDR3 sequence (DNA): TGTGCCAGCAGCTTGAACTACGAGCAGTACTTC. Its translation is CASSLNYEQYF.

This clone was detected a few times. The CDR3 protein is CASSSSDGNEQYF. CDR3 sequence (DNA): TGTGCCAGCAGCTCCTCAGACGGGAACGAGCAGTACTTC. The J gene is TRBJ2-7, the V gene TRBV11-1; perhaps TRBD2 as D (5 bases). The V and J ends lost 4 bases and 5 bases respectively, with 12 bases between them. The CDR3 consists of 13 residues. From germline, CDR1 is SGHAT and CDR2 FQDESV (reference sequence).

The V call is TRBV6-5, the J call TRBJ2-7, with 8 bases identical to TRBD1. V shed 5 bases, J shed 4 bases, and the junction held 10 bases outside the gene matches. Germline lookup yields CDR1 MNHEY and CDR2 SVGAGI. The CDR3 is made up of 15 amino acids. For the CDR3, the DNA is TGTGCCAGCAGTCAACGGACAGGGAGGTTATACGAGCAGTACTTC. This gives the protein CASSQRTGRLYEQYF.